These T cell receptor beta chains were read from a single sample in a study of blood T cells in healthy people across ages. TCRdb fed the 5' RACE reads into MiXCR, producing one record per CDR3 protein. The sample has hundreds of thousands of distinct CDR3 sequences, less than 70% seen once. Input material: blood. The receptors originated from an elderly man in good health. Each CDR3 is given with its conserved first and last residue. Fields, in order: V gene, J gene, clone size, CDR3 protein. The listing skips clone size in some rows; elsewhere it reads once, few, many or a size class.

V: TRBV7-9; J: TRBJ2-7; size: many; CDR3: CASSSVGYEQYF
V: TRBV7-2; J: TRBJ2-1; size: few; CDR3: CASSLALVAANEQFF
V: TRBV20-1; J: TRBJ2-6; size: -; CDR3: CSARVGRLSSGANVLTF
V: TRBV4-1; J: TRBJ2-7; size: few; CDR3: CASSQGGTSYEQYF
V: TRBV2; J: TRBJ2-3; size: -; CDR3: CASRETGGVPDTQYF
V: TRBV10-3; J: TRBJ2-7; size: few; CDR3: CAISRDRGAYEQYF
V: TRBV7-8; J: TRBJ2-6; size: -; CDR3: CASSLASRAGGSGANVLTF
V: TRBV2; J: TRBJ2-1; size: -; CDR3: CASRSGRGQFF
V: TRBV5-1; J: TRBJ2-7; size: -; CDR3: CASSPGTINSYEQYF
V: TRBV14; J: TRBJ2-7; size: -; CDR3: CASSQDLVLATYKQYF
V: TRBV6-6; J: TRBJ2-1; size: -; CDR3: CASSYSGREEQFF
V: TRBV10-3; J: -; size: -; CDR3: CAISGGGGPYEQYF
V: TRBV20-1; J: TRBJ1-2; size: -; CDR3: CSAQGGADYGYTF
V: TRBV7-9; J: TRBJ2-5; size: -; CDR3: CASSLYTSGEQYF
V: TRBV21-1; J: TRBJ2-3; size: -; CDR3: CASSKWLAGGRRHRYAYF
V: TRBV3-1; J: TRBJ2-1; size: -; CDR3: CASSQAAGGSYNEQFF
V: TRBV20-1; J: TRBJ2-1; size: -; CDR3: CSASTSGGTNNEQFF
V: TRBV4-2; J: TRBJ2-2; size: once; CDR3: CASSHSRAGYTGELFF
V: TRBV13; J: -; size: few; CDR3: CASSLRLAAVEQYF
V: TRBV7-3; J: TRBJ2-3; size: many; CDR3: CASSLTGSTDTQYF
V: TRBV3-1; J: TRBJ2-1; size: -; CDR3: CASSQEGSALSSYNEQFF
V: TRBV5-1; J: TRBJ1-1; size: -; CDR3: CASSLEGLSYTEAFF
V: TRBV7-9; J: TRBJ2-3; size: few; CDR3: CASRLTDRASTDTQYF
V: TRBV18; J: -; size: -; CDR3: CASSSPRGRYEQYF
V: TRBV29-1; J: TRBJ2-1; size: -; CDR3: CSVEVDRNPYEQFF
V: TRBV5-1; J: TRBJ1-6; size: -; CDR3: CASSLTGWNNSPLHF
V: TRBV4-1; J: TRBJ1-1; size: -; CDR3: CASSRLGLIAEAFF
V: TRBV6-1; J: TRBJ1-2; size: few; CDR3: CASSALRGRGFGGYTF
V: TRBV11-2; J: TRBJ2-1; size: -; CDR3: CASSLGLAGGWGNEQFF
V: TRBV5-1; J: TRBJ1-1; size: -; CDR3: CASSAETSGTRAFF
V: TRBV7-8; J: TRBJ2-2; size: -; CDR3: CASSFYPRRANTGELFF